Sequencing of this TCR beta chain was carried out in a study of cytomegalovirus exposure and HLA in healthy donors. Study in general: Counted in an early data release were tens of millions of unique TCRs from HLA-typed donors. Falling in the Caucasian-associated ancestry cluster were about 82% of under 450 genotyped donors. Notes on the study in general: Most CMV-associated TCR beta chains were later found to appear HLA-restricted.

Primers included in the PCR were 60 Vbeta and 13 Jbeta primers. Only in-frame clones appear in the TCRdb table, and some are missing; sequencing was by immunoSEQ multiplex PCR. The sample consists of around 170,000 clones, roughly four fifths of them appearing once. In the case of this clone: Its cognate antigen is unknown.

Germline assignment: CDR1 MGHRA and CDR2 YSYEKL. The CDR3 consists of 17 residues. The J segment lost 4 bases and the V segment lost 2 bases, leaving 8 bases of the junction unmatched. The chain is built from TRBV4-1 and TRBJ1-4; 9 positions agree with TRBD1. The source of this sequence is a man aged 35 to 55 in good health and CMV-seronegative. Sequencing used PBMCs. CDR3 coding DNA: TGCGCCAGCAGCCAACCCCATTGGGGACAGGGTAATGAAAAACTGTTTTTT. Translating it yields CASSQPHWGQGNEKLFF.